These 28 T cell receptor beta chains were sequenced from one sample in a study of cytomegalovirus exposure and HLA in healthy donors. Vbeta (60) and Jbeta (13) primers were used in the PCR. Measured with immunoSEQ multiplex PCR; TCRdb has only the in-frame clones, and not every one. This table holds some 180,000 clones, about 69% found once. Input material: PBMCs. The receptors originated from a male donor in good health and CMV-seronegative.

The J gene is TRBJ2-5, the V gene TRBV10-3; D is ambiguous. Trimming stripped 1 base from V and 2 bases from J, with 8 bases between. The V gene's germline CDR1 is ENHRY and CDR2 SYGVKD. This CDR3 has 14 amino acids. As DNA, the CDR3 is TGTGCCATCAGTGAGTGGGCTTCTCAAGAGACCCAGTACTTC. Its protein product is CAISEWASQETQYF.

This clone was counted a few times. The rearrangement links TRBV27 to TRBJ2-5, with D possibly matching TRBD2 (7 bases). The CDR3 covers 15 residues. Trimming left V 5 bases short and J 4 bases short, with 17 bases between. Germline V gives CDR1 MNHEY, CDR2 SMNVEV (reference sequence). CDR3 sequence reads: CASSLRGGLRETQYF. The CDR3 bases are TGTGCCAGCAGTCTGAGGGGGGGACTACGAGAGACCCAGTACTTC.

V usage is TRBV18 and J usage is TRBJ1-5; D is unresolved. The CDR3 length is 14 residues. Looked up from germline, CDR1 is KGHSH and CDR2 is LQKENI. V was shortened by 3 bases and J by 0 bases, with 6 bases between the two germline ends. CDR3 DNA sequence: TGTGCCAGCTCACCCTTGTATAGCAATCAGCCCCAGCATTTT. It is translated as CASSPLYSNQPQHF.

This clone was found a few times. The V and J genes are TRBV28 and TRBJ1-5; D not certain. The CDR3 covers 15 residues. Germline CDR1 reads MDHEN; CDR2 reads SYDVKM. Trimming took 7 bases from V and 0 from J, leaving 13 bases between them. The CDR3 here is CASTKTDYSNQPQHF. The CDR3 DNA is TGTGCCAGCACAAAGACGGACTATAGCAATCAGCCCCAGCATTTT. The whole variable domain, remainder taken from reference TRBV28 and TRBJ1-5, is DVKVTQSSRYLVKRTGEKVFLECVQDMDHENMFWYRQDPGLGLRLIYFSYDVKMKEKGDIPEGYSVSREKKERFSLILESASTNQTSMYLCASTKTDYSNQPQHFGDGTRLSIL.

As to this clone: Other DNA sequences in this sample translate to the same CDR3. The chain links TRBV7-8 to TRBJ2-3; D not resolved. CDR3 size: 12 residues. The germline V gene encodes CDR1 SGHVS and CDR2 FQNEAQ. Trimming pared 2 bases from V and 2 bases from J, leaving 2 bases between. CDR3 loop: CASSLYTDTQYF. The CDR3, as DNA: TGTGCCAGCAGCTTATACACAGATACGCAGTATTTT.

The chain couples TRBV10-3 to TRBJ2-1, with TRBD2 identical over 7 bases. Germline CDR1 ENHRY, CDR2 SYGVKD. This CDR3 has 14 amino acids. Trimming removed 6 bases from V and 3 bases from J; junction bases left unmatched: 5. CDR3 sequence (DNA): TGTGCCATCAGCACCGGGAGGATCTACAATGAGCAGTTCTTC. Encoded protein: CAISTGRIYNEQFF.

The V gene is TRBV30, the J gene TRBJ1-1, with 8 bases aligning to TRBD1. The CDR3 length is 13 residues. Germline CDR1 GTSNPN, CDR2 SVGIG (reference sequence). V shed 3 bases, J shed 3 bases, and the junction held 3 bases outside the gene matches. CDR3 loop: CAWRTGDDTEAFF. The CDR3, as DNA: TGTGCCTGGAGGACAGGGGATGACACTGAAGCTTTCTTT.

This chain links TRBV19 with TRBJ1-1; 7 bases fit TRBD1. V lost 6 bases and J lost 6; bases outside the gene matches: 10. The CDR3 is 14 amino acids. Germline CDR1 and CDR2: LNHDA and SQIVND (reference sequence). This CDR3 reads CASSLQGILSEAFF. CDR3 DNA: TGTGCCAGTAGCCTACAGGGGATTTTGTCTGAAGCTTTCTTT. Based on the CDR3 plus reference TRBV19 and TRBJ1-1, the full variable domain is DGGITQSPKYLFRKEGQNVTLSCEQNLNHDAMYWYRQDPGQGLRLIYYSQIVNDFQKGDIAEGYSVSREKKESFPLTVTSAQKNPTAFYLCASSLQGILSEAFFGQGTRLTVV.

The V gene is TRBV7-6, the J gene TRBJ1-2, with D possibly TRBD1 on 5 matching bases. V was trimmed by 2 bases and J by 4 bases, leaving 20 bases between them. CDR1 SGHVS and CDR2 FNYEAQ come from the germline V gene. This CDR3 comprises 17 residues. CDR3 residues: CASSLRGLREGFYGYTF. In nucleotides, the CDR3 is TGTGCCAGCAGCTTAAGGGGACTAAGGGAGGGGTTCTATGGCTACACCTTC.

The chain joins TRBV28 to TRBJ2-1; tentatively, D is TRBD2 (5 bases). From germline, CDR1 is MDHEN and CDR2 SYDVKM. This CDR3 is 14 amino acids long. Trimming stripped 2 bases from V and 2 bases from J, with 7 bases between. DNA for the CDR3: TGTGCCAGCAGTTTACTAGCTCCCTACAATGAGCAGTTCTTC. Protein: CASSLLAPYNEQFF.

This clone has just a few counts. The rearrangement uses TRBV15 and TRBJ2-3; no reliable D call. The V end was cut by 0 bases, the J end by 6 bases, with 10 bases between. CDR3 size: 14 residues. Germline V gene data show CDR1 as LNHNV and CDR2 as YYDKDF (reference sequence). The CDR3 reads CATSRDSIVDTQYF. The DNA for the CDR3 is TGTGCCACCAGCAGAGATAGTATAGTCGATACGCAGTATTTT.

The chain has TRBV19 and TRBJ2-1; no reliable D call. The CDR3 consists of 12 residues. Trimming stripped 2 bases from V and 5 bases from J, with 4 bases between. Looked up from germline, CDR1 is LNHDA and CDR2 is SQIVND (reference sequence). The CDR3 coding sequence is TGTGCCAGTAGTATAAAGCACAATGAGCAGTTCTTC. Amino acids: CASSIKHNEQFF.

The chain uses TRBV4-1 and TRBJ2-3, with 8 bases matching TRBD2. The V segment lost 2 bases and the J segment 5 bases; nucleotides outside the gene matches: 6. The CDR3 sequence is 15 residues long. Germline values: CDR1 MGHRA, CDR2 YSYEKL. CDR3 sequence reads: CASSQSGRFGDTQYF. For the CDR3, the DNA is TGCGCCAGCAGCCAAAGCGGGAGATTCGGAGATACGCAGTATTTT.

V and J are TRBV2 and TRBJ2-4, with a weak D call TRBD1 (5 bases). Trimming stripped 3 bases from V and 3 bases from J, with 15 bases between. This CDR3 is built from 16 residues. Germline V CDR1 and CDR2: SNHLY, FYNNEI. DNA for the CDR3: TGTGCCAGCAGTGATCAGGGTCGTCTTGGCAAAAACATTCAGTACTTC. It is translated as CASSDQGRLGKNIQYF.

CDR3 in amino acids: CASSAGLNTDTQYF. The CDR3 coding sequence is TGCGCCAGCAGCGCGGGACTAAACACAGATACGCAGTATTTT. The genes are TRBV5-1 and TRBJ2-3, with TRBD2 matching over 7 bases. The germline CDR1 and CDR2 sequences are SGHRS and YFSETQ. The V segment lost 4 bases and the J segment 2 bases; nucleotides outside the gene matches: 4. CDR3 size: 14 residues.

The chain combines TRBV7-3 with TRBJ2-5; D is undetermined. The CDR3 extends over 13 amino acids. The germline V and J ends were trimmed by 3 bases and 0 bases, with 5 bases remaining between them. Germline V gene data show CDR1 as SGHTA and CDR2 as FQGTGA. CDR3 coding DNA: TGTGCCAGCAGCTTTTCGTACCAAGAGACCCAGTACTTC. It translates to CASSFSYQETQYF. The full variable domain, completed using reference TRBV7-3 and TRBJ2-5, is GAGVSQTPSNKVTEKGKYVELRCDPISGHTALYWYRQSLGQGPEFLIYFQGTGAADDSGLPNDRFFAVRPEGSVSTLKIQRTERGDSAVYLCASSFSYQETQYFGPGTRLLVL.

This clone was counted a few times. The sample has other DNA sequences that encode this CDR3 too. This chain uses TRBV9 with TRBJ1-5; D is uncertain. The CDR3 is made up of 14 amino acids. The V end was cut by 2 bases, the J end by 2 bases, with 8 bases between. Per the germline V gene, CDR1 is SGDLS and CDR2 is YYNGEE. The CDR3 protein is CASSVYGGNQPQHF. Written as DNA, the CDR3 is TGTGCCAGCAGCGTGTACGGAGGCAATCAGCCCCAGCATTTT.

V and J are TRBV9 and TRBJ2-3; tentative D call: TRBD2 (5 bases). Germline V lookup: CDR1 SGDLS, CDR2 YYNGEE. This CDR3 comprises 17 residues. V dropped 2 bases and J dropped 0 bases, with 16 bases sitting between them. DNA for the CDR3: TGTGCCAGCAGCGTCGCAACTAGGTCGGTCAGCACAGATACGCAGTATTTT. Protein: CASSVATRSVSTDTQYF.

The V call is TRBV7-9, the J call TRBJ1-1; D is ambiguous. This CDR3 contains 14 residues. V gave up 7 bases and J gave up 2 bases, with 14 bases separating them. Germline V CDR1 and CDR2: SEHNR, FQNEAQ (reference sequence). The DNA for the CDR3 is TGTGCCAGCACCCTTAGAGAGGCCAACACTGAAGCTTTCTTT. Protein sequence: CASTLREANTEAFF.

This clone was detected only once. This CDR3 reads CASRPTGIGNTIYF. The CDR3 region has the DNA TGTGCCAGTCGGCCGACAGGGATTGGAAACACCATATATTTT. V and J are TRBV19 and TRBJ1-3, with 7 bases that match TRBD1. The CDR3 sequence is 14 residues long. Germline V gene data show CDR1 as LNHDA and CDR2 as SQIVND (reference sequence). The V gene end was trimmed by 8 bases and the J gene end by 3 bases; junction bases not matched to a gene: 7.

The rearrangement links TRBV5-4 to TRBJ2-5, with TRBD1 matching 10 bases. With V trimmed by 4 bases and J by 5 bases, 8 bases remained unmatched. The CDR3 length is 15 residues. Germline CDR1 SGHNT, CDR2 YYREEE (reference sequence). The CDR3 nucleotides read TGTGCCAGCAGCCCAGGGACAGGGGAGCACGAGACCCAGTACTTC. Translation: CASSPGTGEHETQYF.

This chain connects TRBV6-5 to TRBJ2-7, with D tentatively TRBD1 (6 bases). This CDR3 is 14 amino acids long. Trimming removed 2 bases at V and 3 bases at J, with 11 bases between. The V gene's germline CDR1 is MNHEY and CDR2 SVGAGI. The CDR3 coding sequence is TGTGCCAGCAGTTACGACAGGCGTGACTACGAGCAGTACTTC. It codes for CASSYDRRDYEQYF.

V is TRBV28 and J is TRBJ2-1, with D uncertain. Trimming pared 7 bases from V and 9 bases from J, leaving 10 bases between. Germline assignment: CDR1 MDHEN and CDR2 SYDVKM. The CDR3 totals 11 residues. The CDR3 coding sequence is TGTGCCAGCACCCGTACCGGTGAGCAGTTCTTC. Residues: CASTRTGEQFF. The full variable domain, completed using reference TRBV28 and TRBJ2-1, is DVKVTQSSRYLVKRTGEKVFLECVQDMDHENMFWYRQDPGLGLRLIYFSYDVKMKEKGDIPEGYSVSREKKERFSLILESASTNQTSMYLCASTRTGEQFFGPGTRLTVL.

This clone was recorded once. The rearrangement links TRBV30 to TRBJ2-1; 7 nucleotides match TRBD2. CDR3 length: 14 amino acids. The V gene end was trimmed by 0 bases and the J gene end by 9 bases; junction bases not matched to a gene: 8. The germline CDR1 and CDR2 sequences are GTSNPN and SVGIG (reference sequence). DNA of the CDR3: TGTGCCTGGAGTGTACAAAGCGGGATAAGTGAGCAGTTCTTC. This encodes CAWSVQSGISEQFF.

The count of this clone is one. The chain is built from TRBV6-5 and TRBJ1-1; 11 bases agree with TRBD1. There are 15 residues in the CDR3. Germline V lookup: CDR1 MNHEY, CDR2 SVGAGI. V dropped 7 bases and J dropped 6; count of bases not matched to a gene: 10. The CDR3 protein is CASKGQGARFSEAFF. CDR3 sequence (DNA): TGTGCCAGCAAAGGACAGGGGGCGAGGTTCTCTGAAGCTTTCTTT.

J is TRBJ2-1 and V is TRBV9; TRBD2 matches 7 bases. Trimming at V came to 0 bases and at J to 4 bases, leaving 7 bases not matched to a gene. CDR1 is SGDLS, CDR2 YYNGEE, per germline. The CDR3 runs to 16 residues. Here the CDR3 reads CASSVGGGSQYNEQFF. CDR3 bases: TGTGCCAGCAGCGTAGGGGGCGGGAGTCAATACAATGAGCAGTTCTTC.

This rearrangement joins TRBV2 to TRBJ1-2; D might be TRBD1 (6 bases). The CDR3 covers 15 residues. Trimming removed 0 bases from V and 2 bases from J, with 10 bases in between. In germline, CDR1 is SNHLY, CDR2 FYNNEI. Here the CDR3 reads CASSEAGGANYGYTF. In DNA form, the CDR3 reads TGTGCCAGCAGTGAAGCGGGGGGGGCCAACTATGGCTACACCTTC.

The rearrangement links TRBV11-2 to TRBJ2-1; 12 nucleotides align to TRBD2. In germline, CDR1 is SGHAT, CDR2 FQNNGV. The CDR3 sequence is 15 residues long. V dropped 5 bases and J dropped 9; count of bases not matched to a gene: 8. The CDR3 loop is CASSATSGSGIEQFF. The CDR3, as DNA: TGTGCCAGCAGCGCGACTAGCGGGAGCGGTATTGAGCAGTTCTTC.